These T cell receptor beta chains were read from a single sample in a study of blood T cell repertoires in COVID-19. The repertoire was sequenced with immunoSEQ multiplex PCR; TCRdb's copy has only in-frame clones and lacks some. The repertoire includes roughly 150,000 clones, approximately 91% of them detected once, and roughly 5.3% sits in the top ten. The material sequenced was peripheral blood. These receptor sequences come from a man younger than 35 with COVID-19, enrolled during active disease. Each CDR3 is given with its conserved first and last residue. The D gene is left open where the match is weak. Clone size is given for some rows only: seen once, a few or many times, or a class if the clone is expanded.

CDR3nt	CDR3aa	v_gene	j_gene	abundance	d_gene
TGTGCCAGCAGTTTATCTCGAGGCTATCAAGAGACCCAGTACTTC	CASSLSRGYQETQYF	TRBV27	TRBJ2-5	-	-
TGCAGCGTTGGCTCTAGCGGGGATTATGAGCAGTTCTTC	CSVGSSGDYEQFF	TRBV29-1	TRBJ2-1	-	TRBD2
TGTGCCAGCAGCCCCAGTTTGGTTGGAAACACCATATATTTT	CASSPSLVGNTIYF	TRBV7-2	TRBJ1-3	-	-
TGTGCCAGCAGCCCAAGAGCAGGGCAGATAAACGAGCAGTACTTC	CASSPRAGQINEQYF	TRBV7-6	TRBJ2-7	-	-
TGTGCCAGCAGGGGCAGGGGGGTTGGCTACACCTTC	CASRGRGVGYTF	TRBV27	TRBJ1-2	-	TRBD1
TGCAGTGCTAGTATAGGCGGGAGGGCTTGGGGTACGCAGTATTTT	CSASIGGRAWGTQYF	TRBV20-1	TRBJ2-3	-	TRBD2
TGTGCCAGCAAAAAATTAAGCGGGAGGGCCCCCTACGAGCAGTACTTC	CASKKLSGRAPYEQYF	TRBV27	TRBJ2-7	-	TRBD2
TGTGCCAGCAGCTTATTCGGTCGCGGGCCTAGCTCCTACAATGAGCAGTTCTTC	CASSLFGRGPSSYNEQFF	TRBV7-3	TRBJ2-1	-	-
TGTGCCAGTAGGATAAACAGGGTCGAGGCTTTCTTT	CASRINRVEAFF	TRBV19	TRBJ1-1	-	-
TGCGCCAGCAGCCAAGAGTGGGGTACGGGGACCTACGAGCAGTACTTC	CASSQEWGTGTYEQYF	TRBV4-3	TRBJ2-7	-	-
TGTGCCAGCAGCCCCCCTATGAGCAATCAGCCCCAGCATTTT	CASSPPMSNQPQHF	TRBV28	TRBJ1-5	-	-
TGCAGCGTTGAAGGCAGGGAAGGAAACACCATATATTTT	CSVEGREGNTIYF	TRBV29-1	TRBJ1-3	-	-
TGTGCCAGCAGCCCCCGAGGGACAGGGGGGGCCTACGAGCAGTACTTC	CASSPRGTGGAYEQYF	TRBV9	TRBJ2-7	once	TRBD1
TGTGCCAGCAGCCCACAACTAGCGGGGCCTTCCTACGAGCAGTACTTC	CASSPQLAGPSYEQYF	TRBV7-2	TRBJ2-7	-	TRBD2
TGTGCCAGCACCCAAATACGGTTTGACAATCAGCCCCAGCATTTT	CASTQIRFDNQPQHF	TRBV2	TRBJ1-5	-	-
TGTGCCAGCAGTGGGACAGGGATTGTTGGAAACACCATATATTTT	CASSGTGIVGNTIYF	TRBV28	TRBJ1-3	-	TRBD1
TGTGCCAGTAGCTACACAGGTTTTACTAGCACAGATACGCAGTATTTT	CASSYTGFTSTDTQYF	TRBV19	TRBJ2-3	-	-
TGTGCCAGCAGTGGCCGCCGACTAGCGGGAGGGCCGAACACCGGGGAGCTGTTTTTT	CASSGRRLAGGPNTGELFF	TRBV6-1	TRBJ2-2	-	TRBD2
TGTGCCAGCGAACAGGGGGGCAGGGTATGGGCACCCCTCCACTTT	CASEQGGRVWAPLHF	TRBV6-5	TRBJ1-6	-	TRBD1
TGCGCCAGCAGCACTGGGCTACCCCAAGAGACCCAGTACTTC	CASSTGLPQETQYF	TRBV5-1	TRBJ2-5	-	-
TGCGCCAGCAGCCAAGCCCCCTCGAACACTGAAGCTTTCTTT	CASSQAPSNTEAFF	TRBV4-3	TRBJ1-1	few	-
TGTGCCAGCAGTTACTCGGCTAGCGGGGATTACAATGAGCAGTTCTTC	CASSYSASGDYNEQFF	TRBV6-5	TRBJ2-1	-	TRBD2
TGTGCCAGCAGAGAAGGACAGGGGAACACCGGGGAGCTGTTTTTT	CASREGQGNTGELFF	TRBV14	TRBJ2-2	-	TRBD1
TGTGCCAGCAGCCCGGGACTAGCGGGAGTCACAACAAGCGAGCAGTACTTC	CASSPGLAGVTTSEQYF	TRBV11-2	TRBJ2-7	-	TRBD2
TGTGCCAGTAGTATGGGCAGAACGACAGATACGCAGTATTTT	CASSMGRTTDTQYF	TRBV19	TRBJ2-3	-	-
TGCAGTGCTAGACCCGTTCGGGAACTGCTTTTT	CSARPVRELLF	TRBV20-1	TRBJ1-4	-	-
TGTGCCAGCAGTTACAGAGGGTTCAATCAGCCCCAGCATTTT	CASSYRGFNQPQHF	TRBV6-5	TRBJ1-5	-	-
TGTGCCAGCAGTTTCAGTTTCGCGAACACCGGGGAGCTGTTTTTT	CASSFSFANTGELFF	TRBV28	TRBJ2-2	-	-
TGTGCCAGCCTTCGGACTAGCGGGAAGAATGAGCAGTTCTTC	CASLRTSGKNEQFF	TRBV28	TRBJ2-1	-	TRBD2
TGTGCCAGCAGCGCCCGACAGGGGGCAGTAAATGAGCAGTTCTTC	CASSARQGAVNEQFF	TRBV9	TRBJ2-1	-	TRBD1
TGTGCCATCAGTGAGTCCGGGGGAGGAGGTGAAAAACTGTTTTTT	CAISESGGGGEKLFF	TRBV10-3	TRBJ1-4	-	-
TGTGCCAGCAGCTTAGGAGGAAGTTCACCCCTCCACTTT	CASSLGGSSPLHF	TRBV6-5	TRBJ1-6	-	-
TGTGCCAGCAGCGTAGATTTCGGGGGCGAGCAGTACTTC	CASSVDFGGEQYF	TRBV9	TRBJ2-7	-	-